The 12 T cell receptor beta chains in this list originate from one sample, sequenced in a study of shared clonotypes between healthy human individuals. The protocol was immunoSEQ multiplex PCR, while the TCRdb copy is restricted to in-frame clones and leaves out a portion. Among fewer than 650,000 clones listed, around 77% were seen once. What was sequenced was PBMCs. These receptors were obtained from a woman between 35 and 50 years old in good health. Some clones in this sample may be carry-over from other donors' samples.

Only one count was recorded for this clone. The rearrangement links TRBV7-1 to TRBJ2-7, with a possible D match to TRBD1 (6 bases). TRBV7-1 counts as an open reading frame of uncertain function. Trimming removed 5 bases at V and 0 bases at J, with 11 bases between. The CDR3 is 14 amino acids. The CDR3 spells CASSPDRNSYEQYF. The CDR3 bases are TGTGCCAGCAGCCCCGACAGGAACTCCTACGAGCAGTACTTC.

This clone has only a few counts. This chain joins TRBV10-3 and TRBJ2-2; D is perhaps TRBD1 (6 bases). The germline V gene encodes CDR1 ENHRY and CDR2 SYGVKD. V dropped 10 bases and J dropped 0 bases, with 9 bases sitting between them. The CDR3 is 13 amino acids. The CDR3 sequence is CASHRANTGELFF. The DNA for the CDR3 is TGTGCCAGCCACAGGGCGAACACCGGGGAGCTGTTTTTT.

This chain joins TRBV2 and TRBJ2-2; 11 bases match TRBD2. The CDR3 totals 17 residues. V trimming: 4 bases; J trimming: 7 bases; junction bases outside the gene matches: 11. Germline loops: CDR1 SNHLY, CDR2 FYNNEI. As DNA, the CDR3 is TGTGCCAGCAGTGCCTCAACTAGCGGGAGAAAGGGCGGGGAGCTGTTTTTT. Its protein is CASSASTSGRKGGELFF.

The chain carries TRBV27 and TRBJ2-5; D gene unclear. This CDR3 contains 11 residues. Looked up from germline, CDR1 is MNHEY and CDR2 is SMNVEV (reference sequence). Trimming pared 11 bases from V and 1 base from J, leaving 8 bases between. CDR3 loop: CAWEFQETQYF. Here the CDR3 DNA reads TGTGCCTGGGAATTCCAAGAGACCCAGTACTTC.

As regards this clone: At one boundary the junction diverges from the germline segment, which might be a read error. This same CDR3 is encoded by further DNA sequences in the sample. This rearrangement joins TRBV2 to TRBJ1-1; D not resolved. The V gene's germline CDR1 is SNHLY and CDR2 FYNNEI. The CDR3 is 14 residues long. CDR3 DNA sequence: TGTGCCAGCAGTGCGCAACAGCTTAACACTGAGGCTTTCTTT. Its protein product is CASSAQQLNTEAFF.

The chain has TRBV27 and TRBJ1-4, with TRBD1 matching 8 bases. Germline V gene sequence: CDR1 MNHEY, CDR2 SMNVEV (reference sequence). The CDR3 is made up of 16 amino acids. The V and J ends lost 3 bases and 8 bases, in that order; junction bases with no gene match: 11. This CDR3 reads CASSFSLTGEVEKLFF. CDR3 sequence (DNA): TGTGCCAGCAGTTTTTCCTTGACAGGGGAGGTCGAAAAACTGTTTTTT.

The rearrangement joins TRBV9 to TRBJ2-3; 11 nucleotides align to TRBD1. There are 15 residues in the CDR3. The V segment lost 6 bases and the J segment 1 base; nucleotides outside the gene matches: 4. Germline CDR1 SGDLS, CDR2 YYNGEE. This CDR3 reads CASTPGQGGTDTQYF. For the CDR3, the DNA is TGTGCCAGCACCCCGGGACAGGGGGGCACAGATACGCAGTATTTT.

The J gene is TRBJ1-6, the V gene TRBV6-1, with D perhaps TRBD1 (5 bases). Looked up from germline, CDR1 is MNHNS and CDR2 is SASEGT. CDR3 length equals 14 residues. Between the trimmed V and J ends, which lost 4 bases and 4 bases, there was a span of 8 bases. CDR3 loop: CASSAGPYNSPLHF. The CDR3 bases are TGTGCCAGCAGTGCGGGACCTTATAATTCACCCCTCCACTTT.

This clone turned up a few times. The V and J genes are TRBV6-5 and TRBJ1-1; D gene uncertain. The CDR3 is 14 amino acids. V lost 11 bases, J lost 0 bases, and 16 bases lay in between. Looked up from germline, CDR1 is MNHEY and CDR2 is SVGAGI. CDR3 residues: CAVRRGIMNTEAFF. The CDR3 DNA follows: TGTGCCGTCCGCCGGGGTATCATGAACACTGAAGCTTTCTTT.

As concerns this clone: It is likely a read error: a sequence one base away is far more abundant. The chain links TRBV10-2 to TRBJ1-4, with a possible D match to TRBD1 (5 bases). The CDR3 contains 15 residues. V was shortened by 6 bases and J by 0 bases, with 11 bases between the two germline ends. The germline V gene has CDR1 WSHSY and CDR2 SAAADI. The CDR3 sequence: CASRGPGTTNEKLFF. The CDR3 coding sequence is TGCGCCAGCAGGGGACCAGGGACAACTAATGAAAAACTGTTTTTT.

The chain carries TRBV2 and TRBJ2-7, with 10 bases aligning to TRBD2. This CDR3 region has 17 residues. J was trimmed by 4 bases and V by 4 bases; bases with no gene match: 13. CDR1 and CDR2 from the germline V gene are SNHLY and FYNNEI. The CDR3 DNA reads TGTGCCAGCAGTGCTGCGTCTAGCGGGAGCCTGTGGTACGAGCAGTACTTC. This encodes CASSAASSGSLWYEQYF.

The chain has TRBV30 and TRBJ2-7; tentative D call: TRBD2 (7 bases). Germline CDR1 reads GTSNPN; CDR2 reads SVGIG (reference sequence). Trimming pared 4 bases from V and 5 bases from J, leaving 18 bases between. This CDR3 is 14 amino acids long. This CDR3 reads CAWMSLRGDNEQYF. CDR3 DNA sequence: TGTGCCTGGATGTCCCTACGGGGGGACAACGAGCAGTACTTC.